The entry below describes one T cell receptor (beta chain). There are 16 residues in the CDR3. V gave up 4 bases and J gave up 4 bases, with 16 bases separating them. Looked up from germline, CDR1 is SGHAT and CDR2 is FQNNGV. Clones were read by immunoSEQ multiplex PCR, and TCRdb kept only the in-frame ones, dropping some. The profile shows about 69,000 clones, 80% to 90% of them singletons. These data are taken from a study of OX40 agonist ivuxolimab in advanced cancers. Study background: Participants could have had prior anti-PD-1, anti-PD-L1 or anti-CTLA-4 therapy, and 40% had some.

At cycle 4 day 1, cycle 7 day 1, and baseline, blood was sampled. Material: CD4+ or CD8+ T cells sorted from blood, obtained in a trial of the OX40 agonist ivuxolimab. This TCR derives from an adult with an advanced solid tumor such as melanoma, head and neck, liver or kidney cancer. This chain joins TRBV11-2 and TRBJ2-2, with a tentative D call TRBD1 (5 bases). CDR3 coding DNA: TGTGCCAGCAGCTCACAGCAGGGTTTGAGCACCGGGGAGCTGTTTTTT. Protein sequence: CASSSQQGLSTGELFF.